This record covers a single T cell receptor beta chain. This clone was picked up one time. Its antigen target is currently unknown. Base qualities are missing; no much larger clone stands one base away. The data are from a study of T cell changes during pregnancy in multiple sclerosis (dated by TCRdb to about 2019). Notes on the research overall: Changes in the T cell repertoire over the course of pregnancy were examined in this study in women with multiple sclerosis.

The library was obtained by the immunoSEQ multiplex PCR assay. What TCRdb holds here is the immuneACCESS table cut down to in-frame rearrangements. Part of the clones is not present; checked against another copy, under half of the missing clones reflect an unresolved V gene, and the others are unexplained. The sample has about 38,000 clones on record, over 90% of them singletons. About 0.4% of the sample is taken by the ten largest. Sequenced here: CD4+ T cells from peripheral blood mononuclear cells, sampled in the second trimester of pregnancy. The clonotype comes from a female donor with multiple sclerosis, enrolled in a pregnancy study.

The encoded CDR3 is CASRYGRGSTDTQYF. The nucleotide sequence reads TGTGCCAGCAGATATGGCCGGGGGAGCACAGATACGCAGTATTTT. The rearranged chain carries TRBV25-1 and TRBJ2-3, and perhaps TRBD2 as D gene, on 6 matching bases. V and J are truncated by 6 bases and 0 bases respectively, leaving an intervening sequence of 13 bases. There are 15 amino acids in the CDR3, from cysteine to phenylalanine inclusive. The only DNA kept is the CDR3, 45 bases in frame from the first base. As encoded in the germline V gene, CDR1 is MGHDK while CDR2 is SYGVNS.